This is a list of T cell receptor beta chains from one sample in a study of beta chain features in type 1 diabetes. Sequencing used immunoSEQ multiplex PCR; TCRdb keeps in-frame clones, though not all of them. The repertoire holds 630,000 or so clones, with more than 12% as singletons. The sample comprised naive CD4+ T cells from blood. The source is a man between 18 and 29 years old with type 1 diabetes. Both conserved end residues are part of each CDR3. A D gene is named only where the DNA matches it firmly. A clone size is listed for some rows: how often the clone was seen (once, few, many), or a class if it is expanded.

TRBJ2-1 few . TRBV19 TGTGCCAGTTGGCAATCAGGGGGGGAGCAGTTCTTC CASWQSGGEQFF
TRBJ2-5 . . TRBV9 TGTGCCAGCAGCGTAGTGATGGGTGAGACCCAGTACTTC CASSVVMGETQYF
TRBJ1-5 . . TRBV7-9 TGTGCCAGCAGCTTAGGCCCCTTGGGTACCAATCAGCCCCAGCATTTT CASSLGPLGTNQPQHF
TRBJ2-7 once . TRBV6-4 TGTGCCAGCAGTGAGGTCGCAGGCGCCTACGAGCAGTACTTC CASSEVAGAYEQYF
TRBJ2-3 few TRBD2 TRBV25-1 TGTGCCAGCAGTTTGCGGGAGTCCTCAGATACGCAGTATTTT CASSLRESSDTQYF
TRBJ2-7 . . TRBV5-4 TGTGCCAGCAAAAGCAGTGATTCCTACGAGCAGTACTTC CASKSSDSYEQYF
TRBJ1-2 . TRBD1 TRBV15 TGTGCCACCAGCAGTGGTTCAGGGGGGAACTATGGCTACACCTTC CATSSGSGGNYGYTF
TRBJ1-1 few . TRBV19 TGTGCCAGTAGTATAAACATTGAGCTTAACACTGAAGCTTTCTTT CASSINIELNTEAFF
TRBJ2-5 . . TRBV6-1 TGTGGGGTAGCGGTTGCCCAAGAGACCCAGTACTTC CGVAVAQETQYF
TRBJ1-5 . . TRBV7-2 TGTGCCAGCAGCCCCGGGGGGGGCCAAGGAATGGCTCAGCCCCAGCATTTT CASSPGGGQGMAQPQHF
TRBJ1-5 . . TRBV7-6 TGTGCCAGCAGCTTGGGGGTTAGCAATCAGCCCCAGCATTTT CASSLGVSNQPQHF
TRBJ2-3 . TRBD1 TRBV5-6 TGTGCCAGCAGAACGGACAGGGTCACAGATACGCAGTATTTT CASRTDRVTDTQYF
TRBJ1-2 . . TRBV29-1 TGCAGCGTTGAGGGCTATGGCTACACCTTC CSVEGYGYTF
TRBJ1-2 . . TRBV5-1 TGCGCCAGCAGCCCGCTGACTGTAAACTATGGCTACACCTTC CASSPLTVNYGYTF
TRBJ2-3 . TRBD2 TRBV9 TGTGCCAGCAGCCGAACCCTTACCCAGCGGGAGAATGGAGATACGCAGTATTTT CASSRTLTQRENGDTQYF
TRBJ2-5 . . TRBV28 TGTGCCAGCAGTTCTACAGAGTACCAAGAGACCCAGTACTTC CASSSTEYQETQYF
TRBJ2-7 . . TRBV6-1 TGTGCCAGCAGGGTAACGCACCCGGCGGAGCAGTACTTC CASRVTHPAEQYF
TRBJ2-7 . . TRBV29-1 TGCAGCGCAGGACGTGCACTCTCCTACGAGCAGTACTTC CSAGRALSYEQYF
TRBJ2-1 . . TRBV9 TGTGCCAGCAGCGTAGGCGGAGGGAATCGGCTCCTCTCCTACAATGAGCAGTTCTTC CASSVGGGNRLLSYNEQFF
TRBJ1-5 . TRBD1 TRBV2 TGTGCCAGCAGTCTAGGGGGCGGTCAGCCCCAGCATTTT CASSLGGGQPQHF
TRBJ2-7 . TRBD2 TRBV25-1 TGTGCCAGCAGCCCGGCTAGCGGGAGAGAGGGAAGCTACGAGCAGTACTTC CASSPASGREGSYEQYF
TRBJ2-3 . . TRBV30 TGTGCCTGGAGTGTACTCGGGGAGAACACAGATACGCAGTATTTT CAWSVLGENTDTQYF
TRBJ1-2 few . TRBV7-8 TGTGCCAGCAGCTTAGCGTGGAAGGGACAAGTTGGTGGCTACACCTTC CASSLAWKGQVGGYTF
TRBJ1-5 . TRBD1 TRBV7-2 TGTGCCAGCGGACGACAGGGTAATCAGCCCCAGCATTTT CASGRQGNQPQHF
TRBJ2-7 few . TRBV7-2 TGTGCCAGCAGCTTTACAGGAGCCTACGAGCAGTACTTC CASSFTGAYEQYF
TRBJ2-7 . . TRBV27 TGTGCCAGCGCTACAGGCCTCTACTACGAGCAGTACTTC CASATGLYYEQYF
TRBJ2-7 . TRBD2 TRBV28 TGTGCCAGCAGCCAGACTAGCGGGGGGCCGTCCTACGAGCAGTACTTC CASSQTSGGPSYEQYF
TRBJ1-4 . . TRBV4-3 TGCGCCAGCAGCCTCGGCAGGGTAGGAGAAAAACTGTTTTTT CASSLGRVGEKLFF
TRBJ2-7 few TRBD1 TRBV29-1 TGCAGCGCCAGACGGGACAGGGGTTACGAGCAGTACTTC CSARRDRGYEQYF
TRBJ2-5 few . TRBV10-3 TGTGCCATCAGTGAGTCCGGTACGGGACATCCCCAAGAGACCCAGTACTTC CAISESGTGHPQETQYF
TRBJ2-5 . TRBD2 TRBV9 TGTGCCAGCAGCCGCACGGCTAGCGGGGGTTACCAAGAGACCCAGTACTTC CASSRTASGGYQETQYF
TRBJ2-1 few TRBD1 TRBV5-1 TGCGCCAGCAGCTCCCGGGACAGGGGGGCTAGCGGGATCGAGCAGTTCTTC CASSSRDRGASGIEQFF
TRBJ1-2 . TRBD1 TRBV30 TGTGCCTGGGCCCAGGGGGTTACTACCTATGGCTACACCTTC CAWAQGVTTYGYTF
TRBJ2-2 few . TRBV29-1 TGCAGCGTTGCCTTTGTGGCGGGGAACACCGGGGAGCTGTTTTTT CSVAFVAGNTGELFF
TRBJ2-7 few TRBD1 TRBV7-9 TGTGCCAGCAGCTCGGGACAGGGTATCGACGAGCAGTACTTC CASSSGQGIDEQYF
TRBJ2-1 few . TRBV15 TGTGCCACCAGCAGAGAACGTAATGAGCAGTTCTTC CATSRERNEQFF
TRBJ1-5 . . TRBV29-1 TGCAGCGTTGAACTGGAAGGGCAGCCCCAGCATTTT CSVELEGQPQHF
TRBJ1-2 . . TRBV28 TGTGCCAGCAGTTTAGGAGGGGCGGGGTATGGCTACACCTTC CASSLGGAGYGYTF
TRBJ2-4 few . TRBV7-9 TGTGCCAGCAGCTTCAGTAATCTAGCCAAAAACATTCAGTACTTC CASSFSNLAKNIQYF
TRBJ2-1 once . TRBV5-1 TGCGCCAGCAGCAACCCATTGTCCCGGGAGAGCTCCTACAATGAGCAGTTCTTC CASSNPLSRESSYNEQFF
TRBJ1-4 few TRBD1 TRBV11-2 TGTGCCAGCAGCCCCGACAGGGGGGAAAAACTGTTTTTT CASSPDRGEKLFF
TRBJ1-5 few TRBD1 TRBV18 TGTGCCAGCTCACCAGCCGACAGGGGGGAAAGTCGGCCCCAGCATTTT CASSPADRGESRPQHF
TRBJ1-3 . . TRBV27 TGTGCCAGCAGTCCTCTCCGGGGAAACACCATATATTTT CASSPLRGNTIYF
TRBJ1-2 few TRBD1 TRBV30 TGTGCCTGGTACCTGACAGGGGGCAATGGCTACACCTTC CAWYLTGGNGYTF
TRBJ2-3 few . TRBV29-1 TGCAGCGTTGTCCCGACAGATACGCAGTATTTT CSVVPTDTQYF
TRBJ2-2 few . TRBV9 TGTGCCAGCCGGGTAGCGAACACCGGGGAGCTGTTTTTT CASRVANTGELFF
TRBJ1-2 few . TRBV5-1 TGCGCCAGTCGCCATGCTGATGGCTACACCTTC CASRHADGYTF
TRBJ2-2 few . TRBV27 TGTGCCAGCAGTAGCTCCGGGACCGGGGAGCTGTTTTTT CASSSSGTGELFF
TRBJ2-5 few . TRBV7-6 TGTGCCAGCAGCTTAGCGCCCGTCCGGGAGACCCAGTACTTC CASSLAPVRETQYF
TRBJ2-3 . . TRBV2 TGTGCCAGCAGTGAAGGAGGGGGGGGAGATACGCAGTATTTT CASSEGGGGDTQYF
TRBJ2-3 . TRBD2 TRBV7-2 TGTGCCAGCAGCTTGGGACTAGCGGGAGTAGATACGCAGTATTTT CASSLGLAGVDTQYF
TRBJ2-1 . . TRBV9 TGTGCCAGCAGCGTAGGAGGGGCAGCCAGCTCACATGAGCAGTTCTTC CASSVGGAASSHEQFF
TRBJ1-3 few . TRBV10-3 TGTGCCACCCGGGTCAGCTCTGGAAACACCATATATTTT CATRVSSGNTIYF
TRBJ2-7 . . TRBV7-2 TGTGCCAGCAGTAACTACCTGGGGAACGAGCAGTACTTC CASSNYLGNEQYF
TRBJ2-3 . . TRBV9 TGTGCCAGCAGCAGCGGTGTAGAACCCACAGATACGCAGTATTTT CASSSGVEPTDTQYF
TRBJ1-5 few . TRBV30 TGTGCCTGGTCAGGGGCTAATAGCAATCAGCCCCAGCATTTT CAWSGANSNQPQHF
TRBJ2-7 . TRBD1 TRBV28 TGTGCCAGCAGTCGGCACAGGGGAATGTACGAGCAGTACTTC CASSRHRGMYEQYF